The present entry profiles one T cell receptor (beta chain) with its context. This specimen belongs to a study of control samples from healthy donors and cancer patients. The table came from immunoSEQ multiplex PCR; TCRdb's copy has only in-frame clones and leaves some out. The sample contains more than 85,000 clones, approximately 90% of which appear only once. The sample consisted of blood. This TCR came from a woman in her forties or fifties in good health.

The CDR3 sequence: CASSEWGKQPQHF. The CDR3 bases are TGTGCCAGCAGTGAATGGGGGAAACAGCCCCAGCATTTT. The chain employs TRBV6-1 and TRBJ1-5; possibly TRBD1 for D (5 bases). Looked up from germline, CDR1 is MNHNS and CDR2 is SASEGT. The V end lost 2 bases, the J end lost 7 bases, and 9 bases lay between the germline ends. This CDR3 contains 13 residues.